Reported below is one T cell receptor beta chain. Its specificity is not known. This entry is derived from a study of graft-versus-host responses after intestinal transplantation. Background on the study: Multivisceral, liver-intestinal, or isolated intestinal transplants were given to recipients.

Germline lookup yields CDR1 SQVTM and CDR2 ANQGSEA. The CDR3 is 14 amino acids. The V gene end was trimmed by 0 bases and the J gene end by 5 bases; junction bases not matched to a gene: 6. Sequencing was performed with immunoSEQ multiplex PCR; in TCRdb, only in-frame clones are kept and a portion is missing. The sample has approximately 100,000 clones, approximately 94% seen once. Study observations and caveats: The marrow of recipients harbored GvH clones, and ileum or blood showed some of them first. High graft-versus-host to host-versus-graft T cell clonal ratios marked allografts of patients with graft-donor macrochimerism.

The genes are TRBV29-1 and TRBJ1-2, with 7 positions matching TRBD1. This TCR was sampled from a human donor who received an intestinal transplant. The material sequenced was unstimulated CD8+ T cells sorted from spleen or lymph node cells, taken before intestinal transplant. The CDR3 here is CSVEETGQGYGYTF. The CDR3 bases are TGCAGCGTTGAAGAGACAGGGCAAGGATATGGCTACACCTTC.